This T cell receptor (beta chain) was identified in a study of T cell responses to AZD1222 COVID-19 vaccine. Across the study: Recipients boosted at about 4 weeks or about 12 weeks are pooled. Study observations and caveats: Donors were chiefly white British, with a greater number of females, and clonal diversity was perhaps underestimated. Only five to seven individuals given AZD1222 were seropositive at baseline. Targets within unmutated variant regions were reportedly found for nearly half of spike-specific TCRs.

Using immunoSEQ multiplex PCR, the repertoire was profiled, and TCRdb retains in-frame clones only, with some absent. Of more than 150,000 clones listed, roughly 92% are singletons. Looked up from germline, CDR1 is MNHNY and CDR2 is SVGAGI (reference sequence). The CDR3 extends over 16 amino acids. Deletions cut 8 bases from V and 5 bases from J, with 22 bases between. Worth noting for this clone: Its antigen remains unknown.

Sequenced here: peripheral blood, sampled on day 0 of AZD1222 vaccination. This sequence joins TRBV6-6 and TRBJ1-3; possibly TRBD1 for D (6 bases). The receptor was isolated from an adult in good health. The CDR3 protein is CASRALPAGARNTIYF. The CDR3 DNA is TGTGCCAGCCGAGCCCTACCAGCAGGGGCAAGAAACACCATATATTTT.